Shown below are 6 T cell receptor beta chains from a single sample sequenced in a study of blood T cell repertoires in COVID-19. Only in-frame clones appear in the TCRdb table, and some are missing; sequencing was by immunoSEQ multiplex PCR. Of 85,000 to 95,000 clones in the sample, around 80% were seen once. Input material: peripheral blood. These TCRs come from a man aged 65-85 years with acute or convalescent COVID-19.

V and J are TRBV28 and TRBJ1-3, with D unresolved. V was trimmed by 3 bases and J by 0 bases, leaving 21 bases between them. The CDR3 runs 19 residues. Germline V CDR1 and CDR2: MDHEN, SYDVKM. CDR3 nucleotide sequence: TGTGCCAGCAGTTTGTCCCTAACTCGAAGAAAGAACTCTGGAAACACCATATATTTT. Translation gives CASSLSLTRRKNSGNTIYF.

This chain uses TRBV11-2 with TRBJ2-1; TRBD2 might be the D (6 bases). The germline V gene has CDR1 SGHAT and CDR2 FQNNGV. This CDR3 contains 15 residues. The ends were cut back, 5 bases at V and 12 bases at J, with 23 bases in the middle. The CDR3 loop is CASSLSGLKTRGQFF. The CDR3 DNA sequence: TGTGCCAGCAGCCTGTCGGGACTTAAGACAAGGGGGCAGTTCTTC. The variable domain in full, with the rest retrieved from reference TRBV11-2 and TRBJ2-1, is EAGVAQSPRYKIIEKRQSVAFWCNPISGHATLYWYQQILGQGPKLLIQFQNNGVVDDSQLPKDRFSAERLKGVDSTLKIQPAKLEDSAVYLCASSLSGLKTRGQFFGPGTRLTVL.

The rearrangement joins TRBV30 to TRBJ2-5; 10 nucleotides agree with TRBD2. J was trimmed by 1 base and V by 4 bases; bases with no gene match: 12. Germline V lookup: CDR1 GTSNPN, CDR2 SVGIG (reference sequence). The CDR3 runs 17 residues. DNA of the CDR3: TGTGCCTGGAAAGAGTTCCTAGCGGGGGCCTTCCAAGAGACCCAGTACTTC. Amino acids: CAWKEFLAGAFQETQYF. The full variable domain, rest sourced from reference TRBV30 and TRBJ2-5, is SQTIHQWPATLVQPVGSPLSLECTVEGTSNPNLYWYRQAAGRGLQLLFYSVGIGQISSEVPQNLSASRPQDRQFILSSKKLLLSDSGFYLCAWKEFLAGAFQETQYFGPGTRLLVL.

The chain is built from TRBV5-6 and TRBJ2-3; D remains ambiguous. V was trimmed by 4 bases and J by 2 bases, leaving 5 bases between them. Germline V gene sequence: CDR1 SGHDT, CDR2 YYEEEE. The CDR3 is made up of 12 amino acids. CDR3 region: CASSPYTDTQYF. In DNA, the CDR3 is TGTGCCAGCAGCCCGTACACAGATACGCAGTATTTT.

CDR3 coding DNA: TGTGCCAGCAGCCCATTCGCGTCTACAGGGGACATTTACAATGAGCAGTTCTTC. Its protein product is CASSPFASTGDIYNEQFF. The genes are TRBV4-2 and TRBJ2-1, with 7 bases that match TRBD1. This CDR3 region has 18 residues. The ends lost 4 bases at V and 4 bases at J; junction bases unmatched: 16. CDR1 LGHNA and CDR2 YNFKEQ come from the germline V gene.

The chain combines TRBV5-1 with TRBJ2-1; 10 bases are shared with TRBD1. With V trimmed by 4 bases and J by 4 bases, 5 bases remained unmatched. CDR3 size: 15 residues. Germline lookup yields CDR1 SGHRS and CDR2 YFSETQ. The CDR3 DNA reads TGCGCCAGCAGCACAGACAGGGGGCGGTACAATGAGCAGTTCTTC. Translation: CASSTDRGRYNEQFF.